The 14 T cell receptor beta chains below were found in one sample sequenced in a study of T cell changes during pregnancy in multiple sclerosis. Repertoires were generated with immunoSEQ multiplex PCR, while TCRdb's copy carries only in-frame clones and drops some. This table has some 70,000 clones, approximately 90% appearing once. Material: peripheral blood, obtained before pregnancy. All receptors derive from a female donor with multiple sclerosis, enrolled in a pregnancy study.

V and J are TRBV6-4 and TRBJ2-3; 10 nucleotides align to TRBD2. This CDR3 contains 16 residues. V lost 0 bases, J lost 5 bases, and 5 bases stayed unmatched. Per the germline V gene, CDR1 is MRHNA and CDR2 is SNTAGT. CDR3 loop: CASSDSSGGAVDTQYF. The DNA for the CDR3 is TGTGCCAGCAGTGACTCCAGCGGGGGGGCGGTAGATACGCAGTATTTT.

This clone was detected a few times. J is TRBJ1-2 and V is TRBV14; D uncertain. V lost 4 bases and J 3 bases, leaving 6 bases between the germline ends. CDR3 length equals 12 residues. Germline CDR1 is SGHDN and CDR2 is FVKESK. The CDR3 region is CASSPHYYGYTF. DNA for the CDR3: TGTGCCAGCAGCCCCCACTACTATGGCTACACCTTC.

The CDR3 spells CSVQGEETQYF. The CDR3 DNA follows: TGCAGTGTCCAGGGGGAAGAGACCCAGTACTTC. The chain joins TRBV20-1 to TRBJ2-5, with 7 bases fitting TRBD1. Germline V gene lookup returns CDR1 DFQATT and CDR2 SNEGSKA (reference sequence). J gave up 3 bases and V 7 bases, and 2 bases lay outside the gene matches. The CDR3 covers 11 residues.

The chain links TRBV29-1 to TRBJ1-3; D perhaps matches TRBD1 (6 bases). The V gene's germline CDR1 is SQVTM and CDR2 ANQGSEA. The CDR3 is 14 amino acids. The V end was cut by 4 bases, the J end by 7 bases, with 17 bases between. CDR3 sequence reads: CSVGRQEERNTIYF. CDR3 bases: TGCAGCGTTGGGAGACAGGAAGAGCGGAACACCATATATTTT.

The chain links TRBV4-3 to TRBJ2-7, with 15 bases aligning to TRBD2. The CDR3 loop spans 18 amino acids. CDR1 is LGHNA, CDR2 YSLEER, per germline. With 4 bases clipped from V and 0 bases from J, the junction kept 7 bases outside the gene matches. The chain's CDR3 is CASSPGLAGGHSSYEQYF. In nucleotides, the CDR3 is TGCGCCAGCAGCCCGGGACTAGCGGGGGGCCATAGCTCCTACGAGCAGTACTTC.

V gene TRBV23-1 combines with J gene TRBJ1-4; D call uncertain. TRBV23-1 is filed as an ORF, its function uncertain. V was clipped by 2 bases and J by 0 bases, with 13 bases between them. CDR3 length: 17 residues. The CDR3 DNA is TGCGCCAGCAGTCAAGAGGGCGGACGAGCAACTAATGAAAAACTGTTTTTT. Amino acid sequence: CASSQEGGRATNEKLFF.

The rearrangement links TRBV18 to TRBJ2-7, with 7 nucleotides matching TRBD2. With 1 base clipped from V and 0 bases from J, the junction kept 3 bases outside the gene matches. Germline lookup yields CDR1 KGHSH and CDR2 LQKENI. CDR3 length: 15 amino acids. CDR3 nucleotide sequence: TGTGCCAGCTCACCACGAGCGGGGCTCTCCTACGAGCAGTACTTC. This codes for CASSPRAGLSYEQYF. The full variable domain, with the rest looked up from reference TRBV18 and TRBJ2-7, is NAGVMQNPRHLVRRRGQEARLRCSPMKGHSHVYWYRQLPEEGLKFMVYLQKENIIDESGMPKERFSAEFPKEGPSILRIQQVVRGDSAAYFCASSPRAGLSYEQYFGPGTRLTVT.

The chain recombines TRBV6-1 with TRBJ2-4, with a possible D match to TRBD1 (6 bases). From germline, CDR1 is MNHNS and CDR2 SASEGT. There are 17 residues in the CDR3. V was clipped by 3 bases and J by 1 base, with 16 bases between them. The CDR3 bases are TGTGCCAGCAGTGATTGGGGACCTCAGGGGGCCAAAAACATTCAGTACTTC. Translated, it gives CASSDWGPQGAKNIQYF.

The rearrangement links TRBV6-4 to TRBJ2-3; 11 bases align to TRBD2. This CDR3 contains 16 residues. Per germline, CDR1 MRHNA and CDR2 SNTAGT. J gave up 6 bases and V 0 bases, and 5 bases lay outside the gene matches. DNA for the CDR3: TGTGCCAGCAGTGACTCGGTAGCGGGGGGGCGGGATACGCAGTATTTT. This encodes CASSDSVAGGRDTQYF.

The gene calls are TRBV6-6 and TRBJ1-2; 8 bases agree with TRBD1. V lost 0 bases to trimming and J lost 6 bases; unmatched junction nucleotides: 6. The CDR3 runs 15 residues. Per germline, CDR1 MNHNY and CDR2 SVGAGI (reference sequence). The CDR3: CASSYSSSGGHGYTF. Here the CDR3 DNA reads TGTGCCAGCAGTTACTCGAGTTCAGGGGGCCATGGCTACACCTTC.

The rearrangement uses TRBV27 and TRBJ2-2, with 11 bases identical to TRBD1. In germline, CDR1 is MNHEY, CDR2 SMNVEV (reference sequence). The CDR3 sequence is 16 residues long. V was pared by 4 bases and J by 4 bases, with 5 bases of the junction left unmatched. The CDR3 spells CASSSGTGGGTGELFF. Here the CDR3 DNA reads TGTGCCAGCAGTTCCGGGACAGGGGGAGGCACCGGGGAGCTGTTTTTT.

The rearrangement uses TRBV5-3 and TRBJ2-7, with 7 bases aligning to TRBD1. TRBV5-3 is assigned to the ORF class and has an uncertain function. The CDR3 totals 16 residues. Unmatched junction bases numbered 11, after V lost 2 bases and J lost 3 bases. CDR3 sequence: CARSFRDRVLHYEQYF. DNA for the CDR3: TGTGCCAGAAGCTTCCGGGACAGAGTTTTACACTACGAGCAGTACTTC.

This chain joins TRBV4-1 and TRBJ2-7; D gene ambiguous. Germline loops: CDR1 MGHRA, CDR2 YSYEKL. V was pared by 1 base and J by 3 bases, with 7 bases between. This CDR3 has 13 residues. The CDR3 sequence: CASSQGAFYEQYF. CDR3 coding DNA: TGCGCCAGCAGCCAAGGGGCCTTCTACGAGCAGTACTTC.

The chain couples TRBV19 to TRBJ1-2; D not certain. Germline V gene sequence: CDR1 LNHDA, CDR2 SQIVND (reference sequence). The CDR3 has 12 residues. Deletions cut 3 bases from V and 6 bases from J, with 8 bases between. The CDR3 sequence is CASSIVEDGYTF. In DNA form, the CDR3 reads TGTGCCAGTAGTATTGTGGAGGATGGCTACACCTTC. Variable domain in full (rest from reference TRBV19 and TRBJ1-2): DGGITQSPKYLFRKEGQNVTLSCEQNLNHDAMYWYRQDPGQGLRLIYYSQIVNDFQKGDIAEGYSVSREKKESFPLTVTSAQKNPTAFYLCASSIVEDGYTFGSGTRLTVV.